This TCR beta chain is from a study of neurological immune-mediated disorders. By proportion, this clonotype is medium-sized. The cDNA was generated by 5'RACE with 10-nucleotide random UMIs. TCRdb re-derived calls from the 5' RACE reads in MiXCR, one entry per CDR3 protein. The table includes about 22,000 distinct CDR3 sequences, more than 9% detected once. Germline lookup yields CDR1 SGHRS and CDR2 YFSETQ. The CDR3 loop spans 11 amino acids. V lost 4 bases and J lost 5, with 7 bases in between. This sequence joins TRBV5-1 and TRBJ2-7, with unresolved D. Source material: PBMCs. The sequence derives from a woman in her sixties or seventies with HTLV-1-associated myelopathy (HAM/TSP). This CDR3 is CASSLNHEQYF. The CDR3 DNA reads TGCGCCAGCAGCCTTAACCACGAGCAGTACTTC.